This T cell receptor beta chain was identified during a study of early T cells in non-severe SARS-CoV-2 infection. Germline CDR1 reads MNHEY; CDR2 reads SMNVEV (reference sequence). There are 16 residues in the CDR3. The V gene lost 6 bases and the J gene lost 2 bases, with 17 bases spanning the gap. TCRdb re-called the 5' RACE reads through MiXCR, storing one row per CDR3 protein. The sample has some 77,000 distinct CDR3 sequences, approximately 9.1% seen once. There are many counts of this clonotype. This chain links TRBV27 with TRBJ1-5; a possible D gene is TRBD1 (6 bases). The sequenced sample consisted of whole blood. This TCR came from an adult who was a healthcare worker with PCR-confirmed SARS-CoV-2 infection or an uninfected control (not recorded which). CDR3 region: CASRGMGAVGNQPQHF. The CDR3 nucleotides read TGTGCCAGCAGAGGTATGGGGGCGGTGGGCAATCAGCCCCAGCATTTT.